Following are 27 T cell receptor beta chains from one sample sequenced in a study of CD8 T cells in ankylosing spondylitis. General study findings and limits: Several highly homologous variants made up a TCR beta motif, and this motif appeared characteristic of ankylosing spondylitis blood.

These receptors are not linked to any known antigen. From the 5' RACE reads, TCRdb called clonotypes with MiXCR, one entry per CDR3 protein. This repertoire shows about 220,000 distinct CDR3 sequences, about 7.3% found once; its top ten account for 13% to 15%. Sequenced: blood, either unsorted or a sorted T cell fraction (not recorded which). The receptors shown here come from a male donor with ankylosing spondylitis.

This clonotype has more than one count but fewer than ten. The genes are TRBV4-1 and TRBJ2-3; 7 bases fit TRBD2. J gave up 0 bases and V 4 bases, and 4 bases lay outside the gene matches. CDR3 length: 15 amino acids. The germline CDR1 and CDR2 sequences are MGHRA and YSYEKL. The CDR3 protein is CASSPTSPSTDTQYF. As DNA, the CDR3 is TGCGCCAGCAGCCCGACTAGCCCTAGCACAGATACGCAGTATTTT.

The gene calls are TRBV12-3 or TRBV12-4 and TRBJ1-2; D is uncertain. The CDR3 loop spans 15 amino acids. V was clipped by 4 bases and J by 7 bases, with 19 bases between them. The CDR3 here is CASSSLDVRKSGYTF. As DNA, the CDR3 is TGTGCCAGCAGTTCCCTTGATGTGAGGAAAAGTGGCTACACCTTC.

This clonotype was observed many times. The chain carries TRBV28 and TRBJ2-7; TRBD2 aligns across 13 bases. The CDR3 is made up of 15 amino acids. Per the germline V gene, CDR1 is MDHEN and CDR2 is SYDVKM. J was trimmed by 3 bases and V by 6 bases; bases with no gene match: 5. CDR3 bases: TGTGCCAGCAGCTATGGACTAGCGGGAGACTACGAGCAGTACTTC. Its translation: CASSYGLAGDYEQYF.

This clonotype was detected only a few times. This chain uses TRBV14 with TRBJ2-2, with D uncertain. Trimming took 3 bases from V and 8 from J, leaving 13 bases between them. The germline V gene has CDR1 SGHDN and CDR2 FVKESK. This CDR3 comprises 14 residues. As DNA, the CDR3 is TGTGCCAGCAGCCAGAGACCGAGGAAAGGGGAGCTGTTTTTT. It specifies CASSQRPRKGELFF.

Many counts were recorded for this clonotype. The J gene is TRBJ2-2, the V gene TRBV10-3, with D possibly being TRBD2 (6 bases). V was clipped by 9 bases and J by 4 bases, with 18 bases between them. The length of the CDR3 is 15 residues. Germline V gives CDR1 ENHRY, CDR2 SYGVKD. In nucleotides, the CDR3 is TGTGCCATTCCCAAGATCGGGGGAGCCACCGGGGAGCTGTTTTTT. Its translation: CAIPKIGGATGELFF.

There are many counts of this clonotype. V is TRBV7-9 and J is TRBJ1-5; unclear D gene. Per germline, CDR1 SEHNR and CDR2 FQNEAQ (reference sequence). V dropped 5 bases and J dropped 9 bases, with 11 bases sitting between them. The CDR3 length is 12 residues. For the CDR3, the DNA is TGTGCCAGCAGCCCCGGATTATGGCCCCAGCATTTT. Its protein is CASSPGLWPQHF.

This clonotype came up many times. The V and J genes are TRBV24-1 and TRBJ2-1; 9 bases match TRBD2. CDR1 and CDR2 from the germline V gene are KGHDR and SFDVKD. The CDR3 runs to 21 residues. After removal of 4 bases from V and 0 bases from J, the junction contained 18 bases not matched to a gene. The chain's CDR3 is CATSETALGSGRLSSYNEQFF. As DNA, the CDR3 is TGTGCCACCAGTGAGACCGCCCTGGGTAGCGGGAGATTAAGCTCCTACAATGAGCAGTTCTTC.

This clonotype was seen many times. The chain joins TRBV29-1 to TRBJ1-4; D may be TRBD1 (5 bases). Deletions cut 0 bases from V and 8 bases from J, with 13 bases between. Germline CDR1 is SQVTM and CDR2 is ANQGSEA. The CDR3 contains 14 residues. CDR3 residues: CSVEDQSTGEKLFF. CDR3 nucleotide sequence: TGCAGCGTTGAAGATCAGTCAACAGGAGAAAAACTGTTTTTT.

This clonotype was seen ten or more times. The rearrangement uses TRBV2 and TRBJ2-3; weak D call: TRBD1 (7 bases). V was trimmed by 5 bases and J by 7 bases, leaving 22 bases between them. Per the germline V gene, CDR1 is SNHLY and CDR2 is FYNNEI. The CDR3 has 16 amino acids. The CDR3 reads CASSTRTGTRGNTQYF. The CDR3, as DNA: TGTGCCAGCAGTACCCGGACAGGAACCCGCGGGAATACGCAGTATTTT.

In its sample, this clonotype was seen many times. V is TRBV10-3 and J is TRBJ2-5, with 7 bases aligning to TRBD1. The J segment lost 3 bases and the V segment lost 6 bases, leaving 4 bases of the junction unmatched. The germline V gene has CDR1 ENHRY and CDR2 SYGVKD. This CDR3 comprises 13 residues. The CDR3 protein is CAIRAGTEETQYF. The CDR3 nucleotides read TGTGCCATCAGGGCCGGGACAGAAGAGACCCAGTACTTC.

This clonotype occurred many times. This chain links TRBV19 with TRBJ2-7; perhaps TRBD1 as D (5 bases). The CDR3 runs to 13 residues. From germline, CDR1 is LNHDA and CDR2 SQIVND (reference sequence). V dropped 6 bases and J dropped 3 bases, with 12 bases sitting between them. The CDR3 DNA is TGTGCCAGTAGCGATGACAGACACTACGAGCAGTACTTC. It codes for CASSDDRHYEQYF.

This clonotype was seen many times. The chain recombines TRBV20-1 with TRBJ2-1; TRBD2 aligns across 10 bases. CDR1 and CDR2 (germline): DFQATT, SNEGSKA (reference sequence). Unmatched junction bases numbered 1, after V lost 5 bases and J lost 0 bases. The CDR3 covers 14 residues. CDR3 DNA: TGCAGTGCTCCTAGCGGGAGCTCCTACAATGAGCAGTTCTTC. It yields the protein CSAPSGSSYNEQFF.

This clonotype was found many times. The chain joins TRBV7-9 to TRBJ2-4; D remains unclear. Germline CDR1 and CDR2: SEHNR and FQNEAQ (reference sequence). Deletions cut 0 bases from V and 0 bases from J, with 12 bases between. This CDR3 is 17 amino acids long. The CDR3 DNA is TGTGCCAGCAGCTTAGCGTCAACTTACCTAGCCAAAAACATTCAGTACTTC. Amino acid sequence: CASSLASTYLAKNIQYF.

The genes are TRBV13 and TRBJ1-6, with TRBD1 matching over 7 bases. After removal of 5 bases from V and 7 bases from J, the junction contained 2 bases not matched to a gene. The CDR3 runs 13 residues. Germline CDR1 reads PRHDT; CDR2 reads FYEKMQ (reference sequence). The CDR3: CASSQQGNSPLHF. Here the CDR3 DNA reads TGTGCCAGCAGCCAACAGGGGAATTCACCCCTCCACTTT. Using reference TRBV13 and TRBJ1-6 for the parts outside the CDR3, the full variable domain is AAGVIQSPRHLIKEKRETATLKCYPIPRHDTVYWYQQGPGQDPQFLISFYEKMQSDKGSIPDRFSAQQFSDYHSELNMSSLELGDSALYFCASSQQGNSPLHFGNGTRLTVT.

This clonotype was recorded only once. A clone one base away is much larger, so this may be a read error. The final CDR3 position lacks the conserved phenylalanine or tryptophan, pointing to a likely read error. The chain links TRBV27 to TRBJ2-7, with 10 bases matching TRBD1. The CDR3 runs to 17 residues. CDR1 and CDR2 from the germline V gene are MNHEY and SMNVEV (reference sequence). J lost 6 bases, V lost 5 bases, and 16 bases had no gene match. CDR3 residues: CASSTLAGDRGTGEQYY. CDR3 nucleotide sequence: TGTGCCAGCAGTACACTCGCCGGGGACAGGGGAACGGGCGAGCAGTACTAC.

This clonotype was seen ten or more times. The chain recombines TRBV11-1 with TRBJ2-7; 8 nucleotides match TRBD1. This CDR3 is 14 amino acids long. V was pared by 5 bases and J by 2 bases, with 5 bases of the junction left unmatched. The germline gives CDR1 SGHAT, CDR2 FQDESV (reference sequence). The CDR3 spells CASSPTGAPYEQYF. In DNA form, the CDR3 reads TGTGCCAGCAGCCCGACAGGGGCCCCCTACGAGCAGTACTTC. The variable domain in full, completed from reference TRBV11-1 and TRBJ2-7, reads EAEVAQSPRYKITEKSQAVAFWCDPISGHATLYWYRQILGQGPELLVQFQDESVVDDSQLPKDRFSAERLKGVDSTLKIQPAELGDSAMYLCASSPTGAPYEQYFGPGTRLTVT.

This clonotype appeared a few times. The V call is TRBV20-1, the J call TRBJ2-7, with a weak D call TRBD1 (6 bases). Trimming pared 3 bases from V and 3 bases from J, leaving 12 bases between. The CDR3 totals 13 residues. CDR1 is DFQATT and CDR2 is SNEGSKA in the germline V gene (reference sequence). CDR3 amino acids: CSARGTSYYEQYF. The DNA for the CDR3 is TGCAGTGCTAGGGGGACATCCTACTACGAGCAGTACTTC.

This clonotype was observed many times. The chain combines TRBV6-2 or TRBV6-3 with TRBJ2-2, with 10 bases aligning to TRBD2. V was clipped by 6 bases and J by 6 bases; unmatched bases: 10. Germline loops: CDR1 MNHEY, CDR2 SVGEGT. The CDR3 contains 16 residues. CDR3 nucleotide sequence: TGTGCCAGCAGACGCCTACTAGCGGGGCTTTCCGGGGAGCTGTTTTTT. Residues: CASRRLLAGLSGELFF.

This clonotype was counted ten times or more. This rearrangement joins TRBV14 to TRBJ1-1; D is unresolved. Germline loops: CDR1 SGHDN, CDR2 FVKESK. The CDR3 contains 12 residues. Trimming took 0 bases from V and 6 from J, leaving 5 bases between them. Here the CDR3 reads CASSQDVAEAFF. CDR3 nucleotide sequence: TGTGCCAGCAGCCAAGATGTGGCTGAAGCTTTCTTT. Supplemented by reference TRBV14 and TRBJ1-1, the full variable domain reads EAGVTQFPSHSVIEKGQTVTLRCDPISGHDNLYWYRRVMGKEIKFLLHFVKESKQDESGMPNNRFLAERTGGTYSTLKVQPAELEDSGVYFCASSQDVAEAFFGQGTRLTVV.

In this sample, this clonotype turned up many times. The chain recombines TRBV7-8 with TRBJ2-5; 13 nucleotides agree with TRBD2. CDR1 is SGHVS and CDR2 is FQNEAQ in the germline V gene. This CDR3 has 20 amino acids. V lost 4 bases to trimming and J lost 1 base; unmatched junction nucleotides: 15. The CDR3 DNA follows: TGTGCCAGCAGCTACGACCCGACTAGCGGGAGGTACTTAACCCAAGAGACCCAGTACTTC. This sequence encodes CASSYDPTSGRYLTQETQYF.

This clonotype was detected ten times or more. The chain joins TRBV4-3 to TRBJ2-2, with D uncertain. CDR3 length: 17 residues. V was trimmed by 0 bases and J by 8 bases, leaving 19 bases between them. Germline values: CDR1 LGHNA, CDR2 YSLEER. The chain's CDR3 is CASSQDLLALASGELFF. DNA for the CDR3: TGCGCCAGCAGCCAAGATCTGTTAGCTCTCGCCTCTGGGGAGCTGTTTTTT.

This clonotype was seen ten or more times. The chain links TRBV20-1 to TRBJ2-1, with 8 bases lining up with TRBD2. The CDR3 has 15 amino acids. The ends lost 0 bases at V and 9 bases at J; junction bases unmatched: 10. Germline values: CDR1 DFQATT, CDR2 SNEGSKA (reference sequence). The CDR3, as DNA: TGCAGTGCTAGAGATCTGACGGGGGGGCCGATTGAGCAGTTCTTC. It yields the protein CSARDLTGGPIEQFF.

This clonotype was picked up many times. The gene calls are TRBV7-2 and TRBJ2-7, with TRBD2 as a possible D gene (5 bases). V lost 3 bases to trimming and J lost 3 bases, with 15 bases between them. This CDR3 comprises 15 residues. CDR1 and CDR2 (germline): SGHTA, FQGNSA. The CDR3 DNA reads TGTGCCAGCAGCTTGAGTCCTCTTAGCGACTACGAGCAGTACTTC. Residues: CASSLSPLSDYEQYF.

This clonotype was detected many times. The chain couples TRBV29-1 to TRBJ2-1; D unclear. Trimming pared 2 bases from V and 0 bases from J, leaving 8 bases between. This CDR3 contains 14 residues. Germline CDR1 reads SQVTM; CDR2 reads ANQGSEA. The CDR3 DNA is TGCAGCGTTGAATGGCGCGACTCCTACAATGAGCAGTTCTTC. Translation gives CSVEWRDSYNEQFF.

The chain is built from TRBV4-3 and TRBJ2-7, with D tentatively TRBD1 or TRBD2 (5 bases each). V was pared by 1 base and J by 0 bases, with 10 bases between. The CDR3 spans 15 residues. Germline CDR1 LGHNA, CDR2 YSLEER. CDR3 nucleotide sequence: TGCGCCAGCAGCCAAGGGACGGGGCCCTCCTACGAGCAGTACTTC. Protein sequence: CASSQGTGPSYEQYF.

This clonotype showed up many times. This chain connects TRBV11-2 to TRBJ2-4; TRBD1 or TRBD2 may be the D gene (5 bases each). This CDR3 region has 15 residues. Germline values: CDR1 SGHAT, CDR2 FQNNGV. Trimming cost V 5 bases and J 4 bases, with 15 bases left between them. CDR3 bases: TGTGCCAGCAGCCCTAGTCCGGGGACGAAAAACATTCAGTACTTC. Its protein product is CASSPSPGTKNIQYF.

The V call is TRBV5-1, the J call TRBJ2-4; the D is unclear. The CDR3 is 13 amino acids. V was cut by 4 bases and J by 6 bases, with 11 bases left in between. Germline lookup yields CDR1 SGHRS and CDR2 YFSETQ. The CDR3 loop reads CASSPLGGNIQYF. The CDR3 DNA follows: TGCGCCAGCAGCCCATTAGGCGGAAACATTCAGTACTTC.